This TCR beta chain was profiled in a study of blood T cell dynamics during melanoma immunotherapy (TCRdb year 2020). About the full investigation: All patients had metastatic melanoma and were given first-line pembrolizumab or nivolumab plus ipilimumab as standard of care in the United Kingdom. A training cohort was formed from consecutive patients, and a further independent group of patients from the same centre was pooled into an external validation set. Peripheral T cell receptor repertoires of metastatic melanoma patients were profiled before and after one cycle of checkpoint inhibitor therapy to find early correlates of response. What the study reported, not specific to this receptor: A bifurcated reorganization of the PBMC repertoire at W3, with increased clonality or increased diversity, was observed in patients who later achieved disease control, unlike in progressors. The study was unable to establish whether the T cell clones driving the repertoire changes were melanoma-specific or instead reflected general immune activation. The relatively small sample size was acknowledged as potentially limiting generalization of the results.

For every bulk PBMC sample, a fixed 350 ng of DNA was loaded. The immunoSEQ TCRb Assay kit was used according to manufacturer instructions to amplify TCR beta CDR3 sequences from genomic DNA. The KAPA Library Quantification Kit for Illumina platforms was used to quantify the pooled libraries by qPCR. Pooled libraries were sequenced on an Illumina NextSeq 500, clustered at about 0.55-1.1 pM. Concerning the study's data processing: The TCR data were analyzed using immunoSEQ ANALYZER and the R LymphoSeq package. A rearrangement efficiency score was calculated as productive divided by the sum of productive and non-productive CDR3 sequences. Clonality was measured with the Gini coefficient and diversity with the Renyi index at alpha=1, compared pairwise between timepoints within each patient. Clonal relatedness, based on an edit distance of 3, and repertoire similarity, based on the Bhattacharyya coefficient, were both computed in LymphoSeq. To classify response, a linear discriminant analysis based on week-3 changes in clonality and diversity was built using the R MASS and caret packages. Not all clones reach the TCRdb copy of this immuneACCESS table, which keeps in-frame sequences only. Checked studies attribute under half of the gap to unresolved V genes and leave the rest unexplained. V, J and clone size are those of that table, while D and trimming were read from the DNA. The sample includes 25,000 to 30,000 clones, with approximately 83% observed a single time. The ten largest clones take up about 9.3% of the sample.

As concerns this clone: Its target antigen remains unknown. No much larger clonotype is one base removed from it; base qualities were not supplied.

The sample's time point label, decoded: week 3, after first cycle of checkpoint inhibitor. Blood samples were taken before treatment (T0) and at week 3 (W3), following the first cycle of checkpoint blockade. Except for a couple of patients with rapid clinical progression, response was assessed 12 weeks after the first infusion by RECIST 1.1; disease control meant complete response, partial response or stable disease. Patients were excluded for prior systemic cancer treatment, concomitant immunosuppressant therapy or synchronous other active malignancies. Bulk PBMC and plasma cell-free DNA were both sequenced for TCR beta so that circulating cells and T cell turnover could be tracked. PBMC were isolated from blood with Lymphoprep and SepMate tubes, followed by red cell lysis. DNA from PBMC and sorted T cell subsets was extracted with QIAamp DNA Blood Mini kits. Based on the germline V gene, the CDR1 and CDR2 sequences are SGHRS and YFSETQ. The germline V and J ends show losses of 0 bases and 6 bases respectively, and no gene match explains 3 bases of the junction. The CDR3 has 15 amino acids, counting the end cysteine and phenylalanine. Of all the DNA, just the CDR3 is kept, 45 bases in frame from base 1.

The sequencing used blood, collected from a patient treated with checkpoint blockade. The chain is made from TRBV5-1 and TRBJ1-6; 7 middle bases align to TRBD1. The TCR comes from a human donor with melanoma. The CDR3 region reads CASSLEGAGNSPLHF. At the DNA level, the sequence is TGCGCCAGCAGCTTGGAGGGGGCAGGTAATTCACCCCTCCACTTT.